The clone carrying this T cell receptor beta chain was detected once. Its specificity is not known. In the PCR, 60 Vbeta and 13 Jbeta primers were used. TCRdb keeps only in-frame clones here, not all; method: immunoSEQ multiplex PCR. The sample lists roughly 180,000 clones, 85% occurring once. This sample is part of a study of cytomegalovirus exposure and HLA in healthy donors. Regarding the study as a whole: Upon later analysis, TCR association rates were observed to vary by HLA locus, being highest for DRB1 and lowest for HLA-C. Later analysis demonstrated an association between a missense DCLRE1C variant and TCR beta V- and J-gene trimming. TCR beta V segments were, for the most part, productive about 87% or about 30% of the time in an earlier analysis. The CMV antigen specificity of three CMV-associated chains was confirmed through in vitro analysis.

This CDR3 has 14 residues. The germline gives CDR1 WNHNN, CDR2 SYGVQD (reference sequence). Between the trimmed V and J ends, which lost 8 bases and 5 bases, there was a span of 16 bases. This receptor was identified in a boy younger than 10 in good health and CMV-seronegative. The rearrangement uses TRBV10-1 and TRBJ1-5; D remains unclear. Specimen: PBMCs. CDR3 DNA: TGCGCCAGCCCGGGTCTACTACCCCATCAGCCCCAGCATTTT. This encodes CASPGLLPHQPQHF.